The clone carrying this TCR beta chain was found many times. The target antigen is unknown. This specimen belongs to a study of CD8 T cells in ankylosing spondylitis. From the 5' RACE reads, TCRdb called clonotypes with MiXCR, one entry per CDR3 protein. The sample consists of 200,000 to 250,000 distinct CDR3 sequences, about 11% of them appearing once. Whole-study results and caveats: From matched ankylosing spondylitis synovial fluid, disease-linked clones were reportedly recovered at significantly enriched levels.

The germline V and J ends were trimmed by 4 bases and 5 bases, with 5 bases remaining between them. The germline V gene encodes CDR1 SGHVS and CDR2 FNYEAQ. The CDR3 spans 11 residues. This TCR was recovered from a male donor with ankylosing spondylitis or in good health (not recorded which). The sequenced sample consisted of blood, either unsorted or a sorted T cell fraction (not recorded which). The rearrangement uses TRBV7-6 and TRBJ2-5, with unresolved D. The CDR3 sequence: CASSSDETQYF. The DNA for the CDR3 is TGTGCCAGCAGCTCCGATGAGACCCAGTACTTC.